This TCR beta chain was profiled in a study of spatial heterogeneity in lung cancer (dated by TCRdb to the late 2010s). Regarding the research as a whole: Beta-chain transcripts were consistently detected in greater numbers than alpha-chain transcripts, which likely reflected higher beta-chain transcript abundance. Both alpha and beta chains were TCR-sequenced in samples taken at surgery, namely 220 tumor regions, 62 to 70 matched nontumor lung samples and 50 to 60 PBMC samples. Nonsynonymous mutation counts, determined by whole-exome sequencing of tumor tissue, were related to TCR repertoire features. The study quantitatively compared TCR alpha and beta repertoires across multiple tumor regions, matched nontumor lung and blood in non-small cell lung cancer. In the raw uncorrected reads, each unique combination of TCR and UMI appeared more than ten times on average.

This clonotype was found many times. Its antigen remains undetermined. No qualities accompany the bases; no much larger clone lies one base away. Overall study outcomes, separate from this receptor: Ubiquitous expanded tumor TCRs were found in blood more often at tumor resection than at routine follow-up. Additional single-cell paired TCR alpha and beta sequencing was considered necessary to confirm, at a functional level, the hypothesis that regional TCRs recognize regional mutations.

The library was prepared using 5' RACE. These reads were obtained on a NextSeq 500. In the TCR library protocol, a unique molecular identifier was attached to each TCR cDNA molecule so that PCR and sequencing errors could be corrected. The original pipeline was this. Decombinator tools were used for TCR identification, UMI-based error correction and CDR3 extraction. TCRs above a frequency of 2 per 1,000, corresponding to the top 1% of the tumor frequency distribution, were defined as expanded. Renyi diversity was computed with the R vegan package after each repertoire had been subsampled 100 times to 5,000 TCRs. CDR3 similarity networks were constructed using string-kernel similarity of amino acid triplets, with links drawn between CDR3s whose pairwise similarity was above 0.82. TCRdb itself trimmed the public reads at Q25 with fastp, ran MiXCR and retained productive beta chains. Rows are unified per CDR3 protein, each entry keeping the most common DNA and genes. It is TCRdb's table, rather than the study itself, that gives the V and J calls and clone size. The sample includes some 40,000 distinct CDR3 sequences, with less than 5.5% observed a single time. The ten largest clones capture roughly 25% of the sample.

Including cysteine and phenylalanine, the CDR3 has 13 amino acids. Of all the DNA, just the CDR3 is kept, 39 bases in frame from base 1. The junction shows trimming of 5 bases on V and 3 bases on J, plus 10 bases between the germline ends. The germline V gene specifies MNHEY as CDR1 and SVGEGT as CDR2. Explained via the paper, the time point label denotes: sample taken at primary tumor resection. Without any cell sorting, TCR sequencing was performed on whole RNA extracted either from tumor and nontumor lung tissue or from cryopreserved PBMC samples. The donors were about 71 patients from the lung TRACERx cohort who had early-stage, untreated non-small cell lung cancer. Only patients with enough RNA available from two or more tumor regions were chosen for TCR sequencing.

This chain joins TRBV6-2 or TRBV6-3 to TRBJ1-2; a tentative D match to TRBD1 spans 5 bases. The source is a female donor with early-stage non-small cell lung cancer. This material consisted of PBMCs, taken at surgery. This receptor carries the CDR3 CASSTQEYYGYTF. The sequenced DNA is TGTGCCAGCAGTACACAGGAGTACTATGGCTACACCTTC.